This TCR beta chain was sequenced in a study of regulatory T cells in long-lasting Graves disease. This clonotype was detected many times. CDR1 MDHEN and CDR2 SYDVKM come from the germline V gene. V was cut by 8 bases and J by 3 bases, with 13 bases left in between. The CDR3 is 13 residues long. Time point meaning: newly diagnosed GD, antithyroid drugs for less than 3 months. PBMC-derived RNA was used for the TCR library. Arm-PCR of CDR3 regions and iRepertoire HTBI primers were the basis on which TCR beta libraries were built. TCRdb redid the calling of the multiplex PCR reads with MiXCR, one entry per CDR3 protein. The sample consists of about 370,000 distinct CDR3 sequences, around 16% of them appearing once.

This clonotype originated in a female donor with Graves disease. Sequencing used peripheral blood mononuclear cells (PBMCs), obtained at new diagnosis, from a patient treated with antithyroid drugs. The chain couples TRBV28 to TRBJ1-1, with unresolved D. The CDR3 region has the DNA TGTGCCAGCCAGGTAGATTTGCACACTGAAGCTTTCTTT. It specifies CASQVDLHTEAFF. Drawing the rest from reference TRBV28 and TRBJ1-1, the complete variable domain is DVKVTQSSRYLVKRTGEKVFLECVQDMDHENMFWYRQDPGLGLRLIYFSYDVKMKEKGDIPEGYSVSREKKERFSLILESASTNQTSMYLCASQVDLHTEAFFGQGTRLTVV.